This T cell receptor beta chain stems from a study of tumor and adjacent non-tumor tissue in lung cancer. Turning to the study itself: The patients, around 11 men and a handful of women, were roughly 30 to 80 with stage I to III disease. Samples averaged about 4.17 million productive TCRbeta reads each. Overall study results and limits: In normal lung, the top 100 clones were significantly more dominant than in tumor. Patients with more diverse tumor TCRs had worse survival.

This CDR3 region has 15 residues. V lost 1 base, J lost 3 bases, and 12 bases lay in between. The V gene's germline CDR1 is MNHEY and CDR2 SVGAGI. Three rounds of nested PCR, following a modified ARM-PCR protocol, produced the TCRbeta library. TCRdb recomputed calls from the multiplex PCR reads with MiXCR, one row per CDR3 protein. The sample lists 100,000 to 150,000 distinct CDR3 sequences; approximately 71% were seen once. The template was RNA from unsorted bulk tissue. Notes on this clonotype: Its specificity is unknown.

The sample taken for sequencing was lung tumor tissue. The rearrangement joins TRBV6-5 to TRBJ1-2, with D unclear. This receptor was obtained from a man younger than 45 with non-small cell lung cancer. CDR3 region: CASSYFHTRDYGYTF. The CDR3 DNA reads TGTGCCAGCAGTTACTTCCATACACGAGACTATGGCTACACCTTC.